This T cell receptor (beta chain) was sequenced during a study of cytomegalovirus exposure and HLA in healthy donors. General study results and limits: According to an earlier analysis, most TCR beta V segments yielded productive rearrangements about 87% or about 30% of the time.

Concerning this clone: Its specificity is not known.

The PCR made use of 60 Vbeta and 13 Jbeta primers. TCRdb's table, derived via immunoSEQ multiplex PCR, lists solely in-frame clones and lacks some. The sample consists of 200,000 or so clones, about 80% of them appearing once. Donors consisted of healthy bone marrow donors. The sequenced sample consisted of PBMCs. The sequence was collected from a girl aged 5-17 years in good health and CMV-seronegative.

CDR3 region: CASSALDTQYF. The CDR3 nucleotides are TGTGCCAGCAGCGCCCTCGATACGCAGTATTTT. The chain employs TRBV9 and TRBJ2-3; D not resolved. CDR1 is SGDLS and CDR2 is YYNGEE in the germline V gene. Trimming left V 3 bases short and J 6 bases short, with 5 bases between. CDR3 length: 11 residues. The variable domain in full, with the rest retrieved from reference TRBV9 and TRBJ2-3, is DSGVTQTPKHLITATGQRVTLRCSPRSGDLSVYWYQQSLDQGLQFLIQYYNGEERAKGNILERFSAQQFPDLHSELNLSSLELGDSALYFCASSALDTQYFGPGTRLTVL.